One sample yielded the 14 T cell receptor beta chains listed below, sequenced in a study of blood T cell repertoires in COVID-19. The method was immunoSEQ multiplex PCR; TCRdb's version includes in-frame clones alone and lacks a portion of them. The table has under 350,000 clones, approximately 85% seen once; the top ten hold more than 9.5%. The source material was peripheral blood. All receptors derive from a woman in her 70s with acute or convalescent COVID-19.

The chain combines TRBV19 with TRBJ2-3; D ambiguous. The CDR3 is 15 amino acids. V was cut by 1 base and J by 3 bases, with 11 bases left in between. Germline-derived CDR1 and CDR2 are LNHDA and SQIVND (reference sequence). The CDR3 bases are TGTGCCAGTAGTATAGGTGGTCCCGCGACAGATACGCAGTATTTT. Translation gives CASSIGGPATDTQYF.

In its sample, this clone was seen a few times. The chain uses TRBV30 and TRBJ1-5; D is possibly TRBD1 (5 bases). Germline CDR1 GTSNPN, CDR2 SVGIG (reference sequence). The CDR3 consists of 12 residues. V was trimmed by 2 bases and J by 6 bases, leaving 8 bases between them. The CDR3 here is CAWSTGTQPQHF. CDR3 bases: TGTGCCTGGAGTACAGGAACTCAGCCCCAGCATTTT.

The chain has TRBV3-1 (or the pseudogene TRBV3-2) and TRBJ1-2; D is possibly TRBD1 (5 bases). There are 14 residues in the CDR3. The germline V gene has CDR1 LGHDT and CDR2 YNNKEL (reference sequence). With 1 base removed from V and 7 bases from J, the gap between germline ends came to 13 bases. The CDR3 DNA reads TGTGCCAGCAGCCAAGTGGGGGGATTCGGTGGCTACACCTTC. This translates into CASSQVGGFGGYTF.

CDR3 in amino acids: CASRISGLGTGELFF. The CDR3 region has the DNA TGCGCCAGCAGGATTAGCGGTCTGGGCACCGGGGAGCTGTTTTTT. J is TRBJ2-2 and V is TRBV5-1; D perhaps matches TRBD2 (6 bases). CDR3 length: 15 residues. Germline CDR1 and CDR2: SGHRS and YFSETQ. Trimming shortened V by 5 bases and J by 4 bases, and 15 bases separated the two germline ends.

The genes are TRBV4-2 and TRBJ2-2; 10 bases are a match to TRBD2. From germline, CDR1 is LGHNA and CDR2 YNFKEQ. With V trimmed by 5 bases and J by 4 bases, 4 bases remained unmatched. The CDR3 is 15 residues long. For the CDR3, the DNA is TGTGCCAGCAGCTACCGACTAGCGGGCACCGGGGAGCTGTTTTTT. This codes for CASSYRLAGTGELFF.

The chain employs TRBV18 and TRBJ2-7; D might be TRBD1 (5 bases). CDR3 length: 15 residues. CDR1 is KGHSH and CDR2 is LQKENI in the germline V gene. Between the trimmed V and J ends, which lost 2 bases and 2 bases, there was a span of 13 bases. This CDR3 reads CASSPTTGGTYEQYF. The CDR3 DNA follows: TGTGCCAGCTCACCAACCACAGGCGGAACCTACGAGCAGTACTTC.

The chain is built from TRBV3-1 (or the pseudogene TRBV3-2) and TRBJ2-2; D gene unclear. Between the trimmed V and J ends, which lost 5 bases and 9 bases, there was a span of 7 bases. Germline CDR1 and CDR2: LGHDT and YNNKEL (reference sequence). The CDR3 sequence is 11 residues long. The CDR3 loop reads CASSDTRELFF. For the CDR3, the DNA is TGTGCCAGCAGCGACACGCGGGAGCTGTTTTTT.

The CDR3 coding sequence is TGTGCCAGCACCACAGGGTCCGGCTATGGCTACACCTTC. Translated: CASTTGSGYGYTF. The chain couples TRBV5-6 to TRBJ1-2, with D perhaps TRBD1 (6 bases). The V gene lost 6 bases and the J gene lost 4 bases, with 13 bases spanning the gap. The CDR3 contains 13 residues. Germline loops: CDR1 SGHDT, CDR2 YYEEEE.

The chain carries TRBV11-2 and TRBJ1-1; a weak D match, TRBD1 (5 bases). Trimming took off 3 bases at V and 5 bases at J, with 16 bases between the two ends. Per germline, CDR1 SGHAT and CDR2 FQNNGV. CDR3 length: 15 residues. CDR3 in DNA: TGTGCCAGCAGCTTCCTCCAGGGCGTGGGGACTGAAGCTTTCTTT. Its translation is CASSFLQGVGTEAFF.

This sequence joins TRBV5-5 and TRBJ2-1; maybe TRBD1 (6 bases). Germline V gives CDR1 SGHKS, CDR2 YYEKEE (reference sequence). This CDR3 has 15 residues. V was shortened by 3 bases and J by 0 bases, with 10 bases between the two germline ends. CDR3 protein: CASSSQGGSYNEQFF. The CDR3 DNA follows: TGTGCCAGCAGCTCACAGGGTGGCTCCTACAATGAGCAGTTCTTC.

About this clone: At one boundary the junction diverges from the germline segment, which might be a read error. This rearrangement joins TRBV6-2 or TRBV6-3 to TRBJ1-2; possible D gene TRBD1, 6 bases. This CDR3 region has 11 residues. Germline CDR1 MNHEY, CDR2 SVGEGT. The CDR3, as DNA: TGTGCCAGCAGTTATGGGGACACAGCCTCCTTC. Protein product: CASSYGDTASF.

The chain uses TRBV6-5 and TRBJ2-1; D unclear. In germline, CDR1 is MNHEY, CDR2 SVGAGI. CDR3 length equals 11 residues. The V end was cut by 3 bases, the J end by 5 bases, with 2 bases between. The CDR3 protein is CASSYNNEQFF. DNA of the CDR3: TGTGCCAGCAGTTATAACAATGAGCAGTTCTTC.

V usage is TRBV27 and J usage is TRBJ1-5; tentatively, D is TRBD1 (6 bases). The CDR3 is 14 amino acids. Germline V gene sequence: CDR1 MNHEY, CDR2 SMNVEV (reference sequence). V was cut by 1 base and J by 4 bases, with 8 bases left in between. The CDR3, as DNA: TGTGCCAGCAGTTTATGGCAGGGGAATCAGCCCCAGCATTTT. Its translation is CASSLWQGNQPQHF.

The CDR3 DNA is TGTGCCAGCAGCTCGCAGAACGGGGGAGCTTTCTTT. Residues: CASSSQNGGAFF. The chain has TRBV7-9 and TRBJ1-1, with TRBD1 as a possible D gene (5 bases). CDR3 length: 12 residues. Per the germline V gene, CDR1 is SEHNR and CDR2 is FQNEAQ (reference sequence). V shed 4 bases and J shed 10 bases, with 13 bases lying between them. The complete variable domain, with remaining parts taken from reference TRBV7-9 and TRBJ1-1, reads DTGVSQNPRHKITKRGQNVTFRCDPISEHNRLYWYRQTLGQGPEFLTYFQNEAQLEKSRLLSDRFSAERPKGSFSTLEIQRTEQGDSAMYLCASSSQNGGAFFGQGTRLTVV.